This T cell receptor (beta chain) was profiled in a study of shared clonotypes between healthy human individuals. Naive-designated CD8 cells lacked CD45RO, were positively enriched for CCR7, and omitted terminally differentiated effector memory CD45RA+ cells. Healthy HIV-negative adults with no recent acute infections or vaccinations were recruited as donors. The donors were all Caucasian adults (living in Nashville, Tennessee). A note on this clone: Antigen unknown.

Findings and limits, study-wide: Relative to memory subsets, naive subsets generally showed larger estimated richness.

Sequencing used immunoSEQ multiplex PCR; TCRdb keeps in-frame clones, though not all of them. This sample yields about 680,000 clones, of which roughly 94% are seen a single time; nearly 25% belongs to the top ten. Germline V gene data show CDR1 as SQVTM and CDR2 as ANQGSEA. Between the trimmed V and J ends, which lost 7 bases and 4 bases, there was a span of 6 bases. The CDR3 consists of 10 residues. This clonotype was obtained from a man aged 30 to 39 in good health. The V call is TRBV29-1, the J call TRBJ2-3; the D is unclear. The material sequenced was naive CD8+ T cells sorted from blood. In DNA, the CDR3 is TGCAGCGCTAGGGCAGATACGCAGTATTTT. Translating gives CSARADTQYF.